This entry describes one TCR beta chain. What it recognizes is unknown. The data were taken from a study of T-cell memory formation after mild COVID-19. Background on the study: In these data, TCR clusters were largely donor specific. Overall study findings and caveats: Pre-infection memory harbored some responding clones, suggesting cross-reactive memory joined. Mostly located in CM and EM were contracting CD4+ clones, with contracting CD8+ clones located in EMRA.

TCRalpha and TCRbeta libraries used 5'RACE with constant-segment primers and UMIs. TCRdb fed the 5' RACE reads into MiXCR, producing one record per CDR3 protein. The sample carries roughly 350,000 distinct CDR3 sequences, roughly 21% recorded once. Germline CDR1 and CDR2: SQVTM and ANQGSEA. This CDR3 comprises 15 residues. V lost 5 bases to trimming and J lost 2 bases; unmatched junction nucleotides: 9. Sequenced material: PBMCs or a T cell subset sorted from them (not recorded which). The clonotype originates from an adult woman who had mild COVID-19 (a few samples of this study predate the infection). Cell type and time point are not known. The chain couples TRBV29-1 to TRBJ2-3, with 8 bases that match TRBD2. The CDR3 is CSVRGGRDYTDTQYF. The CDR3 DNA reads as TGCAGCGTTCGGGGGGGGCGAGATTACACAGATACGCAGTATTTT.